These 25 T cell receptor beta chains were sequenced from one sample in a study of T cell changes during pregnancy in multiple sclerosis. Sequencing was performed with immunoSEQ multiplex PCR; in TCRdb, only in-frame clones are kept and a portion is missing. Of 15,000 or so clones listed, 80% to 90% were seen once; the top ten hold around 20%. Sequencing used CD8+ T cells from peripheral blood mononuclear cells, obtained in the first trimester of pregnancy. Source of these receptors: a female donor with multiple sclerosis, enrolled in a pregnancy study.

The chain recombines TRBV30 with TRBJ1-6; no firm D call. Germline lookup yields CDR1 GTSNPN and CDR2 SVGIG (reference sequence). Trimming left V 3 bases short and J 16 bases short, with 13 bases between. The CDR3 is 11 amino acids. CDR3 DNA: TGTGCCTGGAGATCCGGTGTGATGCTCCACTTT. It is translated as CAWRSGVMLHF. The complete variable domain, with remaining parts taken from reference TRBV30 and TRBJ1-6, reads SQTIHQWPATLVQPVGSPLSLECTVEGTSNPNLYWYRQAAGRGLQLLFYSVGIGQISSEVPQNLSASRPQDRQFILSSKKLLLSDSGFYLCAWRSGVMLHFGNGTRLTVT.

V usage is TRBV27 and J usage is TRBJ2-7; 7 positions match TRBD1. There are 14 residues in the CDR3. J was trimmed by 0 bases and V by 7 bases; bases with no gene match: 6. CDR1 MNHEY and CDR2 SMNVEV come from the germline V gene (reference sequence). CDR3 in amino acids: CASTGQAVSYEQYF. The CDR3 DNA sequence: TGTGCCAGCACCGGACAGGCTGTCTCCTACGAGCAGTACTTC.

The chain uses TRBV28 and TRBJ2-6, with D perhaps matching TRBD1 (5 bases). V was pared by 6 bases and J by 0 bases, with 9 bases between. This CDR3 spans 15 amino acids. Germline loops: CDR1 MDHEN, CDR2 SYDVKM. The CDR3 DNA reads TGTGCCAGCAGGTCGCAGGGCTCTGGGGCCAACGTCCTGACTTTC. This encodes CASRSQGSGANVLTF.

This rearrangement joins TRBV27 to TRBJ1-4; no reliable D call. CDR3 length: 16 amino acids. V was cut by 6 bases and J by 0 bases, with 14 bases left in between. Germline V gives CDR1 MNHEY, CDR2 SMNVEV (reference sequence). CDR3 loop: CASRSGILATNEKLFF. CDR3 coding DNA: TGTGCCAGCAGGAGCGGTATACTGGCAACTAATGAAAAACTGTTTTTT. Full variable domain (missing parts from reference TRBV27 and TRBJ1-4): EAQVTQNPRYLITVTGKKLTVTCSQNMNHEYMSWYRQDPGLGLRQIYYSMNVEVTDKGDVPEGYKVSRKEKRNFPLILESPSPNQTSLYFCASRSGILATNEKLFFGSGTQLSVL.

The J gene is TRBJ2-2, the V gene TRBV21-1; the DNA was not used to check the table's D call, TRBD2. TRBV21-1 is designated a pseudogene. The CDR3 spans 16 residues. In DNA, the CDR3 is TGTGCCAGCAGCCTCGGACTAGCGGGGGACACCGGGGAGCTGTTTTTT. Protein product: CASSLGLAGDTGELFF.

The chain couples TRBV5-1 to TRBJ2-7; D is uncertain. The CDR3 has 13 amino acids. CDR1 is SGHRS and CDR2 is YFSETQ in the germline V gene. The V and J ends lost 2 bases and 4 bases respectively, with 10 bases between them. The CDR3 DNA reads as TGCGCCAGCAGCTTCGGTAAGAAGTACGAGCAGTACTTC. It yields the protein CASSFGKKYEQYF.

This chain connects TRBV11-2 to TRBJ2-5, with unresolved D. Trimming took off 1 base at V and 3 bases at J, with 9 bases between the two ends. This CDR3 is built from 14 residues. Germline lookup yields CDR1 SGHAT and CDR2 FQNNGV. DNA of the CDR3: TGTGCCAGCAGCTTAGGTGACGCGGAAGAGACCCAGTACTTC. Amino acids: CASSLGDAEETQYF.

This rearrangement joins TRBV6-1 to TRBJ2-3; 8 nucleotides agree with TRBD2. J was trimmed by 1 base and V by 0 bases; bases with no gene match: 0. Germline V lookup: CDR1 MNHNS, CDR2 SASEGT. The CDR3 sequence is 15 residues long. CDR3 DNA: TGTGCCAGCAGTGAAGCAGCGGGGGGCACAGATACGCAGTATTTT. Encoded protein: CASSEAAGGTDTQYF.

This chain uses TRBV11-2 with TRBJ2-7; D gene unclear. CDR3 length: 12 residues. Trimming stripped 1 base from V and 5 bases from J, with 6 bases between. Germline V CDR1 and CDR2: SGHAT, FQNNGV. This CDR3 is CASSLGHNEQYF. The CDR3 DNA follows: TGTGCCAGCAGCTTAGGCCACAACGAGCAGTACTTC.

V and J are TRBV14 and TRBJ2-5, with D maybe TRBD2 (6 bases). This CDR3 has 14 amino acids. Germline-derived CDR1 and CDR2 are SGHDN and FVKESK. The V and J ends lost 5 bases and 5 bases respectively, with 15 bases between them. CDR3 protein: CASSAGTPRETQYF. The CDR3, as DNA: TGTGCCAGCAGCGCGGGGACCCCCCGGGAGACCCAGTACTTC.

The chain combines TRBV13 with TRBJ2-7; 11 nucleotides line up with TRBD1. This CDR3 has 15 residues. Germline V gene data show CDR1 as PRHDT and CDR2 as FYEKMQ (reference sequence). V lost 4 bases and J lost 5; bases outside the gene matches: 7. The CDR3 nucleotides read TGTGCCAGCAGCTGGTCGGGACAGGGGGATCACGAGCAGTACTTC. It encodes CASSWSGQGDHEQYF.

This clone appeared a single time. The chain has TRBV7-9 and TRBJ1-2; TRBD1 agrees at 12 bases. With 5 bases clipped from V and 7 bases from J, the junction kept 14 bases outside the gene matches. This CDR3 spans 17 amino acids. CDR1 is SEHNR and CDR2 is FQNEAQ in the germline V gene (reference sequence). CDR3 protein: CASSPQGQGASEFGYTF. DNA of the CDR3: TGTGCCAGCAGCCCCCAGGGACAGGGGGCGTCAGAATTTGGCTACACCTTC.

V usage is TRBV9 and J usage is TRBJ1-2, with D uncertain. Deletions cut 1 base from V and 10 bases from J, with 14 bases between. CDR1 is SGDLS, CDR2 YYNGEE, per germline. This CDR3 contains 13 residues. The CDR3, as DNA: TGTGCCAGCAGCGTAAGCCGCGAGGGTTTCTACACCTTC. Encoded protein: CASSVSREGFYTF.

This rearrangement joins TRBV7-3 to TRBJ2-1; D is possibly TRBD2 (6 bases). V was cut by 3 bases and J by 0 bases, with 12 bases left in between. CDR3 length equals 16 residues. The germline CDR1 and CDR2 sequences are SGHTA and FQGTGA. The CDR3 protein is CASSFIAVSSYNEQFF. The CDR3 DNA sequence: TGTGCCAGCAGCTTTATAGCGGTCAGCTCCTACAATGAGCAGTTCTTC.

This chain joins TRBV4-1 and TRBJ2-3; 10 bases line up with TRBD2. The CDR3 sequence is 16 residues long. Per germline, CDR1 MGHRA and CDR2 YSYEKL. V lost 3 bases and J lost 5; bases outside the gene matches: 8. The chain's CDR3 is CASSQSLAGVIDTQYF. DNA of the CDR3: TGCGCCAGCAGCCAGTCCCTAGCGGGGGTAATAGATACGCAGTATTTT.

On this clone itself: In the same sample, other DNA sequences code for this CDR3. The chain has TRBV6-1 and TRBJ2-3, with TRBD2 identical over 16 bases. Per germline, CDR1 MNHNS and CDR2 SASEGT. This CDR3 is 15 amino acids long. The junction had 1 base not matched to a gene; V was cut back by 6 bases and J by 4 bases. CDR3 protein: CASSGTSGGADTQYF. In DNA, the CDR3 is TGTGCCAGCAGCGGGACTAGCGGGGGGGCAGATACGCAGTATTTT.

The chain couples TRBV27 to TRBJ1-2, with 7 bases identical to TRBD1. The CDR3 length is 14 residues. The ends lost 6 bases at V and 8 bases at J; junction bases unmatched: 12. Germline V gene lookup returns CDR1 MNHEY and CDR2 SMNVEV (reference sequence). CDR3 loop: CASSPPGGRGGYTF. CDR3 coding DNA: TGTGCCAGCAGCCCGCCAGGGGGACGAGGGGGCTACACCTTC.

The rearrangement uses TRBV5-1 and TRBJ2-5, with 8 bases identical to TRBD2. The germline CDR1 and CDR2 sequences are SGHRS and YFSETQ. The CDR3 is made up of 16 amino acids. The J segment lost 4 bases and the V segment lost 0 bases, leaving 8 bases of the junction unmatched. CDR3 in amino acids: CASSLDLSGTGETQYF. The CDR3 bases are TGCGCCAGCAGCTTGGATCTTAGCGGGACGGGAGAGACCCAGTACTTC.

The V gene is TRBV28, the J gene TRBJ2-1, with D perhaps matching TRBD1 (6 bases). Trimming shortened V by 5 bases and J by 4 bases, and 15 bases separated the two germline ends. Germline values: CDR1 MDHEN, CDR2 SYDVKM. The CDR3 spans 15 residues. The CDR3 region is CASSTGTKSYNEQFF. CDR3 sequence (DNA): TGTGCCAGCAGTACCGGGACAAAGTCATACAATGAGCAGTTCTTC.

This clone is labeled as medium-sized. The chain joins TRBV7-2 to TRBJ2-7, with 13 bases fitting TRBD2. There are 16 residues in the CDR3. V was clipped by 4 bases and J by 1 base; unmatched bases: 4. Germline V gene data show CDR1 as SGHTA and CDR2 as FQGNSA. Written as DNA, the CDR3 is TGTGCCAGCAGCTGGACTAGCGGGAGACGGTCCTACGAGCAGTACTTC. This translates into CASSWTSGRRSYEQYF.

The CDR3 DNA sequence: TGTGCCAGCAGACCGGGAGGGGGGTTGGGCACTGAAGCTTTCTTT. Its translation: CASRPGGGLGTEAFF. The chain links TRBV7-2 to TRBJ1-1, with a possible D match to TRBD1 (6 bases). The V gene's germline CDR1 is SGHTA and CDR2 FQGNSA. CDR3 length equals 15 residues. V was shortened by 6 bases and J by 4 bases, with 18 bases between the two germline ends. Together with reference TRBV7-2 and TRBJ1-1, the CDR3 gives the full variable domain: GAGVSQSPSNKVTEKGKDVELRCDPISGHTALYWYRQSLGQGLEFLIYFQGNSAPDKSGLPSDRFSAERTGGSVSTLTIQRTQQEDSAVYLCASRPGGGLGTEAFFGQGTRLTVV.

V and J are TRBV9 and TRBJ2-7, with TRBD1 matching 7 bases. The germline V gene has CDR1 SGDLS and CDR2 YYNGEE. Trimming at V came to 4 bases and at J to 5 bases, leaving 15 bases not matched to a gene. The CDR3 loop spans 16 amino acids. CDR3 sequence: CASSTRVDRETHEQYF. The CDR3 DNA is TGTGCCAGCAGCACTAGGGTAGACAGGGAGACTCACGAGCAGTACTTC.

This CDR3 reads CASSFQRAGAGETQYF. CDR3 DNA: TGTGCCAGCAGTTTTCAAAGGGCGGGAGCGGGGGAGACCCAGTACTTC. The chain combines TRBV27 with TRBJ2-5; 7 bases match TRBD2. J was trimmed by 5 bases and V by 3 bases; bases with no gene match: 12. The CDR3 has 16 amino acids. CDR1 is MNHEY, CDR2 SMNVEV, per germline (reference sequence).

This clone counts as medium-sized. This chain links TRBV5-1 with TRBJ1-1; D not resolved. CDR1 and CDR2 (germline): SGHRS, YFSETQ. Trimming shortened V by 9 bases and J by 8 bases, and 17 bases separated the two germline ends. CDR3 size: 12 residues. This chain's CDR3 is CATKANTGEAFF. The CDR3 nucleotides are TGCGCCACCAAAGCCAATACCGGGGAAGCTTTCTTT.

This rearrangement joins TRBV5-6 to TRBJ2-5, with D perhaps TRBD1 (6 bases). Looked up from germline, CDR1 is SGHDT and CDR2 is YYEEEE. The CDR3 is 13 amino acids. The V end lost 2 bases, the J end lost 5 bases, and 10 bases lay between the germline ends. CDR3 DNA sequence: TGTGCCAGCAGCTTCAGGGGTGGGGAGACCCAGTACTTC. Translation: CASSFRGGETQYF.